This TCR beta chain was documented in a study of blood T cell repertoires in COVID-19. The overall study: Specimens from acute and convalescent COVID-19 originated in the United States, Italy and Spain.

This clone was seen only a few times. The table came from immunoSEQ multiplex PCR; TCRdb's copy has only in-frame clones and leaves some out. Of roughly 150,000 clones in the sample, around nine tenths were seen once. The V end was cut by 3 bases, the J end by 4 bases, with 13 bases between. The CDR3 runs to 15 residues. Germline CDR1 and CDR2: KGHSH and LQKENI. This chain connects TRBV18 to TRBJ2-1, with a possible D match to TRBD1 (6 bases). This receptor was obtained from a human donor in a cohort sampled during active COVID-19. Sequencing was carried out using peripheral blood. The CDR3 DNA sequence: TGTGCCAGCTCACCGACAAGGGACACGTACAATGAGCAGTTCTTC. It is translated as CASSPTRDTYNEQFF. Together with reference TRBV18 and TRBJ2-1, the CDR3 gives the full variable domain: NAGVMQNPRHLVRRRGQEARLRCSPMKGHSHVYWYRQLPEEGLKFMVYLQKENIIDESGMPKERFSAEFPKEGPSILRIQQVVRGDSAAYFCASSPTRDTYNEQFFGPGTRLTVL.